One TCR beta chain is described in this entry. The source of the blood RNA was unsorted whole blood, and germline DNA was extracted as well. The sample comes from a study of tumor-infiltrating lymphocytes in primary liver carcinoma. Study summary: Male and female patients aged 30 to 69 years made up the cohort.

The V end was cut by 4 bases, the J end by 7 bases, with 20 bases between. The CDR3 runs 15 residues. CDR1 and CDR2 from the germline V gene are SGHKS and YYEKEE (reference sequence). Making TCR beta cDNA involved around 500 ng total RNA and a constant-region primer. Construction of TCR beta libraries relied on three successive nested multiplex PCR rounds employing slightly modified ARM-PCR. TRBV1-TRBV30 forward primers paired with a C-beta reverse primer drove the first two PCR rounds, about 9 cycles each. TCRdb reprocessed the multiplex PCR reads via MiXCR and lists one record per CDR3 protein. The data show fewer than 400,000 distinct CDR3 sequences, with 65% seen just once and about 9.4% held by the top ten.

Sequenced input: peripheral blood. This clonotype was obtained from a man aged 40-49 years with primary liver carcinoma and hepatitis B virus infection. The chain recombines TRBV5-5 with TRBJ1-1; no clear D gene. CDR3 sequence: CASSQPPGTEGEAFF. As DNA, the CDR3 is TGTGCCAGCAGCCAACCTCCGGGAACGGAGGGTGAAGCTTTCTTT.